These 12 T cell receptor beta chains originate from one sample sequenced in a study of molecular identifiers for immune sequencing clone quantification. MiXCR, run by TCRdb on the PCR reads, gives a single entry per CDR3 protein. This sample carries 60,000 to 65,000 distinct CDR3 sequences, roughly a fifth of them seen once, and the ten largest clones take over 1.1%. Sequenced: naive CD8+ T cells from blood, with Jurkat cell RNA spiked in. Subset meaning: FACS-sorted CD8+CD4-CCR7+CD45RA+ naive T cells. All receptors derive from a human donor in good health. Some libraries in this study had Jurkat cell RNA spiked in.

This clonotype occurred many times. This chain's CDR3 is CASSPGLAGYFPSTDTQYF. The CDR3 DNA follows: TGTGCCAGCAGTCCAGGACTAGCGGGATATTTCCCTAGCACAGATACGCAGTATTTT. This chain connects TRBV6-1 to TRBJ2-3; TRBD2 matches 12 bases. J gave up 0 bases and V 5 bases, and 12 bases lay outside the gene matches. The germline V gene encodes CDR1 MNHNS and CDR2 SASEGT. CDR3 length equals 19 residues.

This clonotype was counted ten times or more. The rearrangement links TRBV7-2 to TRBJ1-2; the D is unclear. V was shortened by 3 bases and J by 2 bases, with 13 bases between the two germline ends. Germline lookup yields CDR1 SGHTA and CDR2 FQGNSA. The CDR3 loop spans 15 amino acids. CDR3 nucleotides: TGTGCCAGCAGCTTTTTACAGAAGCTAAACTATGGCTACACCTTC. Translating gives CASSFLQKLNYGYTF.

This clonotype was counted ten times or more. The chain joins TRBV28 to TRBJ2-4; 9 bases line up with TRBD2. Germline values: CDR1 MDHEN, CDR2 SYDVKM. With V trimmed by 2 bases and J by 2 bases, 10 bases remained unmatched. This CDR3 has 18 residues. The CDR3 region has the DNA TGTGCCAGCAGTTTAGGGTCCCCAGCGGGAGGTCCCAAAAACATTCAGTACTTC. Protein sequence: CASSLGSPAGGPKNIQYF.

This clonotype showed up many times. The chain recombines TRBV7-2 with TRBJ1-1; D is unclear. Between the trimmed V and J ends, which lost 5 bases and 0 bases, there was a span of 7 bases. The CDR3 is made up of 13 amino acids. Germline CDR1 reads SGHTA; CDR2 reads FQGNSA. The CDR3, as DNA: TGTGCCAGCAGCCTCCCAGTGAACACTGAAGCTTTCTTT. Translating it yields CASSLPVNTEAFF.

This clonotype was recorded many times. The chain combines TRBV3-1 with TRBJ1-1; 7 bases fit TRBD1. CDR1 and CDR2 (germline): LGHDT, YNNKEL (reference sequence). After removal of 3 bases from V and 5 bases from J, the junction contained 6 bases not matched to a gene. This CDR3 has 14 residues. The CDR3, as DNA: TGTGCCAGCAGCCAGACAGGGTACGCAACTGAAGCTTTCTTT. It translates to CASSQTGYATEAFF.

About this clonotype itself: Compared with germline, one end of the junction differs, possibly owing to a read error. This chain joins TRBV4-2 and TRBJ2-2; 9 bases map to TRBD2. This CDR3 spans 19 amino acids. The germline gives CDR1 LGHNA, CDR2 YNFKEQ. CDR3 protein: CASSQRAGLAGLNTGELVF. The CDR3 nucleotides are TGTGCCAGCAGCCAGCGAGCCGGGCTAGCGGGACTAAACACCGGGGAGCTGGTTTTT.

As for this clonotype: A clone one base away is much larger, so this may be a read error. The chain couples TRBV7-2 to TRBJ2-7, with 10 bases lining up with TRBD1. Germline V gene sequence: CDR1 SGHTA, CDR2 FQGNSA. The CDR3 has 17 residues. The CDR3 sequence: CASSFAGGQGIPYEQHF. DNA of the CDR3: TGTGCCAGCAGCTTTGCCGGGGGACAGGGGATACCCTACGAGCAGCACTTC.

In its sample, this clonotype was seen many times. V and J are TRBV6-1 and TRBJ2-7; 11 bases are shared with TRBD2. Germline loops: CDR1 MNHNS, CDR2 SASEGT. The V segment lost 8 bases and the J segment 2 bases; nucleotides outside the gene matches: 5. This CDR3 comprises 14 residues. The CDR3 protein is CASGPGLAAYEQYF. For the CDR3, the DNA is TGTGCCAGCGGGCCGGGACTAGCGGCCTACGAGCAGTACTTC.

This clonotype showed up many times. V gene TRBV11-2 combines with J gene TRBJ2-1; 9 nucleotides line up with TRBD2. The V segment lost 5 bases and the J segment 6 bases; nucleotides outside the gene matches: 8. Germline V gives CDR1 SGHAT, CDR2 FQNNGV. The CDR3 spans 15 residues. The CDR3 sequence: CASSILAGAPNEQFF. The CDR3 DNA reads TGTGCCAGCAGCATATTAGCGGGAGCTCCCAATGAGCAGTTCTTC.

At least ten counts were recorded for this clonotype. The gene calls are TRBV28 and TRBJ2-7; D not certain. Deletions cut 6 bases from V and 3 bases from J, with 21 bases between. The CDR3 length is 16 residues. Germline-derived CDR1 and CDR2 are MDHEN and SYDVKM. The CDR3 DNA sequence: TGTGCCAGCAGCCAATCCCCCATCTACCTCGGCTACGAGCAGTACTTC. Its protein product is CASSQSPIYLGYEQYF.

This clonotype was seen a single time. The chain joins TRBV15 to TRBJ2-5; 12 bases fit TRBD2. Germline CDR1 reads LNHNV; CDR2 reads YYDKDF (reference sequence). Germline trimming cut 1 base from V and 2 bases from J; bases unmatched to any gene: 8. This CDR3 is built from 18 residues. The CDR3, as DNA: TGTGCCACCAGCAGAGCGACTAGCGGGAGAAGGGGACAAGAGACCCAGTACTTC. Its protein is CATSRATSGRRGQETQYF.

This clonotype was recorded at least ten times. This rearrangement joins TRBV7-8 to TRBJ2-3, with D unresolved. Deletions cut 5 bases from V and 2 bases from J, with 2 bases between. Per germline, CDR1 SGHVS and CDR2 FQNEAQ. This CDR3 has 11 amino acids. CDR3 bases: TGTGCCAGCAGCCACACAGATACGCAGTATTTT. Residues: CASSHTDTQYF.